This TCR beta chain appears in the sequencing data of a study of T cell changes during pregnancy in multiple sclerosis. V was shortened by 0 bases and J by 1 base, with 16 bases between the two germline ends. The germline V gene encodes CDR1 SGHRS and CDR2 YFSETQ. This CDR3 is built from 17 residues. The method was immunoSEQ multiplex PCR; TCRdb's version includes in-frame clones alone and lacks a portion of them. The sample has 75,000 to 95,000 clones, more than 90% seen once. This rearrangement joins TRBV5-1 to TRBJ1-1; the D gene is possibly TRBD1 (6 bases). The sequence came from a female donor with multiple sclerosis, enrolled in a pregnancy study. This material consisted of peripheral blood, taken in the first trimester of pregnancy. The CDR3 loop reads CASSLGANQGPNTEAFF. CDR3 nucleotide sequence: TGCGCCAGCAGCTTGGGGGCAAATCAGGGGCCGAACACTGAAGCTTTCTTT.